This T cell receptor beta chain was documented in a study of OX40 agonist ivuxolimab in advanced cancers. Notes on the research overall: Ivuxolimab, which targeted the costimulatory receptor OX40 (CD134), was an agonistic, fully human IgG2 monoclonal antibody. In the dose-escalation cohort, more than 75% of patients were male, and the mean age was approximately 60 years, with a range of 23 to 79. Partial responses occurred in three dose-escalation patients, of whom one had hepatocellular carcinoma and two had cutaneous melanoma. Peripheral TCRbeta sequencing aimed to test whether ivuxolimab altered TCR sequence diversity and caused clonal T-cell expansion. Prior anti-PD-1, anti-PD-L1 or anti-CTLA-4 therapy was permitted, and approximately 41% of dose-escalation patients had received checkpoint inhibitors. The paper reports the monotherapy dose-escalation portion (N = 52 patients) of the phase I ivuxolimab trial. Intravenous ivuxolimab was administered to patients every 2 weeks at six dose levels: 0.01, 0.1, 0.3, 1.5, 3 and 10 mg/kg. Of the approximately 53 patients in dose escalation, about 20 had hepatocellular carcinoma, roughly 15 had melanoma, 9 had renal cell carcinoma and 9 had head and neck cancer.

For sequencing of the TCRbeta CDR3 region, genomic DNA was extracted from the sorted cells. TCRbeta CDR3 regions were sequenced using the immunoSEQ Assay. TCRdb retrieved this table from immuneACCESS and kept in-frame rearrangements only. Not all clones are present; in checked studies, unresolved V genes account for under half, and no reason is known for the remainder. This sample gives more than 65,000 clones in total; around 90% of them show up just once. Over 9.5% of the sample belongs to the ten largest clones. Patients with a history of autoimmune disease or receiving systemic immunosuppression were excluded from the trial. Peripheral blood for TCR sequencing was collected from all dose cohorts at baseline, on cycle 4 day 1, and on cycle 7 day 1. The samples were drawn from a first-in-human, open-label, multicenter phase I dose-escalation trial of ivuxolimab. Adults with locally advanced or metastatic melanoma, renal cell carcinoma, hepatocellular carcinoma or head and neck squamous cell carcinoma were enrolled in the trial. CD4+ and CD8+ T cells were sorted separately from peripheral blood before TCR sequencing.

This clone has just a few counts. Its antigen is still unknown. It has no much larger one-base neighbor in the sample; base qualities were not kept. From the cysteine through the phenylalanine, the CDR3 covers 15 amino acids. CDR3 DNA only is kept here, 45 bases in frame from base 1. V loses 0 bases, J loses 4 bases, and the germline ends lie 15 bases apart. CDR1 and CDR2 (GTSNPN, SVGIG) derive from the germline V gene (reference sequence). What the work shows at the level of the full study, not this receptor alone: After ivuxolimab, CD8+ T cells had more expanded clones than CD4+ T cells on average. At doses of 0.1 to 3.0 mg/kg, clonal expansion of both CD4+ and CD8+ blood T cells was observed from baseline to week 6. Low levels of normalized T-cell clonal expansion were also seen in some patients who did not respond. The antigen specificity of the clonally expanded peripheral T cells was not determined. Partial responders in the 0.1-3.0 mg/kg groups had among the lowest normalized peripheral clonal expansion, especially among CD8+ T cells.

This specimen was CD4+ or CD8+ T cells sorted from blood, taken in a trial of the OX40 agonist ivuxolimab. The clonotype originates from an adult with an advanced solid tumor such as melanoma, head and neck, liver or kidney cancer. The V gene is TRBV30 and the J gene is TRBJ1-1; a tentative D match to TRBD1 spans 5 bases. For the CDR3, the sequence is CAWSVVLAGTTEAFF. The DNA sequence is given as TGTGCCTGGAGTGTAGTCCTCGCGGGGACCACTGAAGCTTTCTTT.